The text below deals with one TCR beta chain. Its antigen is still unknown. The record originates from a study of T cells in pancreatic ductal adenocarcinoma. Findings and limits, study-wide: Tumor samples had fewer productive templates and roughly 7.3-fold fewer unique clonotypes than blood.

Here immunoSEQ multiplex PCR was the method, and the copy in TCRdb shows in-frame clones only, minus some. The repertoire includes around 94,000 clones, about 95% of them detected once, and around 2.9% sits in the top ten. Selected pancreatic ductal adenocarcinoma patients had undergone surgery without neoadjuvant therapy. Material: PBMCs. This clonotype was obtained from a human donor with pancreatic ductal adenocarcinoma.

Here the CDR3 DNA reads TGTGCCAGCAGCCCGGGGGACCGGAAAGAAAAACTGTTTTTT. This gives the protein CASSPGDRKEKLFF. The V gene is TRBV11-2, the J gene TRBJ1-4; D may be TRBD1 (5 bases). V dropped 5 bases and J dropped 8 bases, with 15 bases sitting between them. Germline values: CDR1 SGHAT, CDR2 FQNNGV. The CDR3 spans 14 residues.